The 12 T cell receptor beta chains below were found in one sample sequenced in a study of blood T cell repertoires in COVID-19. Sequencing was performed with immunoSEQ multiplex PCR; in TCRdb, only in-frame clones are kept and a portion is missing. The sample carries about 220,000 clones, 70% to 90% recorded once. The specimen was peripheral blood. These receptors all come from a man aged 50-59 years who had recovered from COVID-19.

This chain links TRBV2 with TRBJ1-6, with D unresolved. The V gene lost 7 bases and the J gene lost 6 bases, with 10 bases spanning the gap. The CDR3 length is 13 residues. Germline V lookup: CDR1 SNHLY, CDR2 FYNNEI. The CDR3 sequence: CASTTLPNSPLHF. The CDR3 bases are TGTGCCAGCACCACTCTCCCTAATTCACCCCTCCACTTT.

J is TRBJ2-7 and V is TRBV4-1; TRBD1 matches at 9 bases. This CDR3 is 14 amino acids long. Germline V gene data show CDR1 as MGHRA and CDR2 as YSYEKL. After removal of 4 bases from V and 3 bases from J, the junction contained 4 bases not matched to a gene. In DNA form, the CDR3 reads TGCGCCAGCAGCCCTCCGGGACAGGGCTACGAGCAGTACTTC. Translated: CASSPPGQGYEQYF.

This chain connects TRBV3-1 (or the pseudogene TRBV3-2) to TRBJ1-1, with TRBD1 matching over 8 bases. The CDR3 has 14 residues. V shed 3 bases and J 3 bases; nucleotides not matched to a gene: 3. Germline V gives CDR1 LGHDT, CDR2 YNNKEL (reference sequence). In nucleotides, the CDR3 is TGTGCCAGCAGCCACTCGGACAGGGACACTGAAGCTTTCTTT. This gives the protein CASSHSDRDTEAFF.

The CDR3 DNA is TGTGCCAGTCGGGAATTTCCCTACGAGCAGTACTTC. Translated, it gives CASREFPYEQYF. The chain is built from TRBV27 and TRBJ2-7; TRBD2 might be the D (5 bases). The CDR3 is 12 residues long. V dropped 9 bases and J dropped 2 bases, with 11 bases sitting between them. Germline CDR1 reads MNHEY; CDR2 reads SMNVEV (reference sequence).

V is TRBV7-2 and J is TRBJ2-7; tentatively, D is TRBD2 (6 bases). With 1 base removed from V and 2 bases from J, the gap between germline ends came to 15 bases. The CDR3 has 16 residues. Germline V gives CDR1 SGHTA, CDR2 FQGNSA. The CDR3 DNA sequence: TGTGCCAGCAGCTTAGGGGCTAGCGCAACAGCCTACGAGCAGTACTTC. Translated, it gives CASSLGASATAYEQYF. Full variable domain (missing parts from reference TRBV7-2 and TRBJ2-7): GAGVSQSPSNKVTEKGKDVELRCDPISGHTALYWYRQSLGQGLEFLIYFQGNSAPDKSGLPSDRFSAERTGGSVSTLTIQRTQQEDSAVYLCASSLGASATAYEQYFGPGTRLTVT.

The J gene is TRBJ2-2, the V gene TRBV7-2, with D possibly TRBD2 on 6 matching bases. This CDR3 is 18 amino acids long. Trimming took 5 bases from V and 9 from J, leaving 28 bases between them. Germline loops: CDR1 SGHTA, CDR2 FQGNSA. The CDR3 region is CASSLLHLGGNYSRELFF. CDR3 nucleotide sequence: TGTGCCAGCAGCCTCCTCCACTTAGGCGGGAACTACAGCCGGGAGCTGTTTTTT.

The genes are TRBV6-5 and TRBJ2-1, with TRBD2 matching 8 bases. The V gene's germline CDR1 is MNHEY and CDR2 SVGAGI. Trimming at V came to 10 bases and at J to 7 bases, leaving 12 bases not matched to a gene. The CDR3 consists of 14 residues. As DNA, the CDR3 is TGTGCCACCGTCCGAGCGGGAGTCCGTAATGAGCAGTTCTTC. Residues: CATVRAGVRNEQFF.

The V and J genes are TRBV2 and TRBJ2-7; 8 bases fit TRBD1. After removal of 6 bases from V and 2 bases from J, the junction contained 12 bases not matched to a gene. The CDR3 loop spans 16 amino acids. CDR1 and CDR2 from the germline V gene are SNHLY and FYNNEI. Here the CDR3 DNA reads TGTGCCAGCAGACCCGTAGACAGGGGAGTGGCCTACGAGCAGTACTTC. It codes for CASRPVDRGVAYEQYF.

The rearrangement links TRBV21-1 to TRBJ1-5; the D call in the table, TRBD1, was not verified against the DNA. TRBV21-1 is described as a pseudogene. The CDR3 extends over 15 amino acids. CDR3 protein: CASSEQQGIRQPQHF. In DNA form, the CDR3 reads TGTGCCAGCAGCGAACAACAGGGGATTCGGCAGCCCCAGCATTTT.

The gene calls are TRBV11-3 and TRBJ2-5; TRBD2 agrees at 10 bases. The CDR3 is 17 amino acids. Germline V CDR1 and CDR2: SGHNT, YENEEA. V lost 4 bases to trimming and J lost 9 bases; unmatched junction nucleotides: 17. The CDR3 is CASSSRTSGPALRAQYF. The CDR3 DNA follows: TGTGCCAGCAGCTCTCGGACTAGCGGACCTGCCCTCCGAGCCCAGTACTTC.

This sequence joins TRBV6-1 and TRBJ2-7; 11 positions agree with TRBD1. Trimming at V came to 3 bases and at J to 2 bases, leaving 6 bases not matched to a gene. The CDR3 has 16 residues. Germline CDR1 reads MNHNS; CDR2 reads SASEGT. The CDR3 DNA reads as TGTGCCAGCAGTGATATACGGGACAGGGGGACCTACGAGCAGTACTTC. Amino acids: CASSDIRDRGTYEQYF.

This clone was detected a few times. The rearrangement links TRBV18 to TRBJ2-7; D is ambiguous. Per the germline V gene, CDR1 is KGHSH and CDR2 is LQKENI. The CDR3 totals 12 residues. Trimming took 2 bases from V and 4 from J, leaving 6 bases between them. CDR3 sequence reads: CASSPFEYEQYF. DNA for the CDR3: TGTGCCAGCTCACCATTTGAGTACGAGCAGTACTTC.